These 26 T cell receptor beta chains were all obtained from the same sample, sequenced in a study of blood T cell repertoires in COVID-19 (dated by TCRdb to about 2020). The library was made by the immunoSEQ multiplex PCR assay. This immuneACCESS table, as held by TCRdb, lists in-frame sequences with V and J called but not all clones. Of the missing ones, under half trace to an unresolved V gene in checked studies; the others have no known cause. Recorded for this sample are about 190,000 clones; 88% of them occurred a single time. Approximately 1.1% of the sample comes from the top ten. Sequenced sample: peripheral blood. The receptors come from a man in his thirties or forties with acute or convalescent COVID-19.

V usage is TRBV6-5 and J usage is TRBJ1-5, with D perhaps matching TRBD1 (6 bases). V lost 10 bases to trimming and J lost 1 base, with 17 bases between them. The CDR3 sequence is 15 residues long. Per germline, CDR1 MNHEY and CDR2 SVGAGI. CDR3 residues: CATRLDSTSNQPQHF. The CDR3 region has the DNA TGTGCCACAAGGCTGGACAGCACAAGCAATCAGCCCCAGCATTTT.

This chain uses TRBV5-1 with TRBJ2-3; D unresolved. The CDR3 is 12 residues long. Trimming left V 7 bases short and J 2 bases short, with 8 bases between. Germline V gene data show CDR1 as SGHRS and CDR2 as YFSETQ. The CDR3 protein is CASRASTDTQYF. In DNA form, the CDR3 reads TGCGCCAGCCGAGCTTCCACAGATACGCAGTATTTT.

The rearrangement uses TRBV18 and TRBJ2-7, with a possible D match to TRBD2 (5 bases). The CDR3 is 15 residues long. Trimming removed 3 bases at V and 6 bases at J, with 18 bases between. The germline gives CDR1 KGHSH, CDR2 LQKENI. The CDR3 sequence is CASSPFNGGGFEQYF. DNA for the CDR3: TGTGCCAGCTCACCTTTCAATGGCGGAGGATTCGAGCAGTACTTC. The whole variable domain, filled in from reference TRBV18 and TRBJ2-7, reads NAGVMQNPRHLVRRRGQEARLRCSPMKGHSHVYWYRQLPEEGLKFMVYLQKENIIDESGMPKERFSAEFPKEGPSILRIQQVVRGDSAAYFCASSPFNGGGFEQYFGPGTRLTVT.

V usage is TRBV30 and J usage is TRBJ1-1, with D unclear. Trimming cost V 5 bases and J 3 bases, with 7 bases left between them. Germline loops: CDR1 GTSNPN, CDR2 SVGIG (reference sequence). The CDR3 loop spans 11 amino acids. CDR3 sequence: CAWAGYTEAFF. CDR3 nucleotide sequence: TGTGCCTGGGCGGGGTACACTGAAGCTTTCTTT.

The V call is TRBV4-1, the J call TRBJ2-1, with 12 positions matching TRBD2. V dropped 6 bases and J dropped 0; count of bases not matched to a gene: 0. The CDR3 runs to 15 residues. Germline CDR1 MGHRA, CDR2 YSYEKL. The CDR3 spells CASRLAGGSYNEQFF. The CDR3, as DNA: TGCGCCAGCAGACTAGCGGGAGGCTCCTACAATGAGCAGTTCTTC.

The chain employs TRBV5-5 and TRBJ1-1; the D gene is possibly TRBD1 (5 bases). The germline V gene has CDR1 SGHKS and CDR2 YYEKEE (reference sequence). The CDR3 sequence is 15 residues long. Trimming shortened V by 0 bases and J by 0 bases, and 9 bases separated the two germline ends. CDR3 sequence: CASSLGPGLNTEAFF. The CDR3 nucleotides read TGTGCCAGCAGCTTGGGTCCAGGGCTGAACACTGAAGCTTTCTTT.

The chain couples TRBV7-3 to TRBJ2-3, with a weak D call TRBD2 (5 bases). Germline CDR1 and CDR2: SGHTA and FQGTGA. Trimming removed 4 bases at V and 8 bases at J, with 22 bases between. The CDR3 runs to 16 residues. This CDR3 reads CASSSSREFGVGTQYF. The CDR3 DNA reads TGTGCCAGCAGCTCCTCCCGGGAATTCGGAGTAGGTACGCAGTATTTT.

The chain has TRBV7-9 and TRBJ1-1; possible D gene TRBD1, 6 bases. The CDR3 has 13 residues. The germline V gene has CDR1 SEHNR and CDR2 FQNEAQ (reference sequence). V shed 6 bases and J shed 5 bases, with 13 bases lying between them. CDR3 nucleotides: TGTGCCAGCAGACCCAATACAGGGACTGAAGCTTTCTTT. Translation gives CASRPNTGTEAFF.

The count of this clone is one. The chain has TRBV28 and TRBJ2-7, with D unresolved. CDR1 MDHEN and CDR2 SYDVKM come from the germline V gene. This CDR3 spans 11 amino acids. V was trimmed by 6 bases and J by 3 bases, leaving 6 bases between them. CDR3 in amino acids: CASRYYYEQYF. The DNA of the CDR3 is TGTGCCAGCAGATACTACTACGAGCAGTACTTC.

The chain joins TRBV25-1 to TRBJ1-3, with 10 bases identical to TRBD1. J lost 6 bases, V lost 6 bases, and 8 bases had no gene match. This CDR3 region has 15 residues. CDR1 is MGHDK, CDR2 SYGVNS, per germline. CDR3 sequence reads: CASRRAGQGQNTIYF. In DNA, the CDR3 is TGTGCCAGCAGAAGAGCGGGACAGGGGCAAAACACCATATATTTT.

The CDR3, as DNA: TGTGCCAGCAGTGAACCACCCCCGCGGACAGGGGTTCAGCCCCAGCATTTT. It is translated as CASSEPPPRTGVQPQHF. The V and J genes are TRBV6-1 and TRBJ1-5; 9 nucleotides match TRBD1. CDR3 length: 17 amino acids. V shed 2 bases, J shed 6 bases, and the junction held 11 bases outside the gene matches. Germline CDR1 reads MNHNS; CDR2 reads SASEGT.

The rearrangement joins TRBV28 to TRBJ1-1; D is perhaps TRBD1 (6 bases). V was trimmed by 3 bases and J by 7 bases, leaving 18 bases between them. This CDR3 has 15 residues. Germline V gives CDR1 MDHEN, CDR2 SYDVKM. The CDR3 DNA reads TGTGCCAGCAGTTTTGGGGGCCCTTCCTCCAGTGAAGCTTTCTTT. It codes for CASSFGGPSSSEAFF.

This chain uses TRBV18 with TRBJ2-3; no definite D call. Trimming stripped 6 bases from V and 6 bases from J, with 4 bases between. Germline V gives CDR1 KGHSH, CDR2 LQKENI. There are 10 residues in the CDR3. CDR3: CASSPDTQYF. The CDR3 nucleotides read TGTGCCAGCTCCCCTGATACGCAGTATTTT.

The chain joins TRBV28 to TRBJ1-4; D uncertain. Trimming left V 2 bases short and J 2 bases short, with 15 bases between. The CDR3 contains 17 residues. CDR1 is MDHEN and CDR2 is SYDVKM in the germline V gene. In nucleotides, the CDR3 is TGTGCCAGCAGTTTAAATCCACTCCTGGGCACTAATGAAAAACTGTTTTTT. This sequence encodes CASSLNPLLGTNEKLFF.

The chain combines TRBV11-2 with TRBJ2-7, with 7 bases that match TRBD2. The germline V gene has CDR1 SGHAT and CDR2 FQNNGV. CDR3 size: 15 residues. V shed 1 base, J shed 9 bases, and the junction held 12 bases outside the gene matches. For the CDR3, the DNA is TGTGCCAGCAGCTTAGGACTAGCCGGGGGGATGTGGCAGTACTTC. As protein: CASSLGLAGGMWQYF.

The chain uses TRBV27 and TRBJ1-6; possibly TRBD1 for D (6 bases). V was pared by 3 bases and J by 7 bases, with 13 bases between. CDR1 and CDR2 from the germline V gene are MNHEY and SMNVEV (reference sequence). The CDR3 is 15 amino acids. The CDR3 loop reads CASSLGGQRNSPLHF. CDR3 sequence (DNA): TGTGCCAGCAGTTTGGGGGGGCAGCGAAATTCACCCCTCCACTTT.

The chain carries TRBV5-1 and TRBJ2-1; the match to TRBD1 covers 9 bases. The J segment lost 5 bases and the V segment lost 0 bases, leaving 6 bases of the junction unmatched. Per germline, CDR1 SGHRS and CDR2 YFSETQ. The CDR3 runs 16 residues. CDR3 amino acids: CASSLGGTGSHNEQFF. In DNA, the CDR3 is TGCGCCAGCAGCTTGGGAGGGACAGGGAGTCACAATGAGCAGTTCTTC.

The sample holds one count of this clone. This rearrangement joins TRBV30 to TRBJ2-7; 7 positions match TRBD2. Per germline, CDR1 GTSNPN and CDR2 SVGIG (reference sequence). The ends lost 7 bases at V and 3 bases at J; junction bases unmatched: 12. CDR3 length equals 14 residues. The CDR3 bases are TGTGCCTCGACCTGGGCTAGCGGTAACTACGAGCAGTACTTC. The encoded protein is CASTWASGNYEQYF.

This clone is deemed medium-sized. The rearrangement links TRBV7-3 to TRBJ2-7; TRBD1 might be the D (5 bases). V was pared by 4 bases and J by 4 bases, with 11 bases between. CDR3 length: 13 residues. Germline V gives CDR1 SGHTA, CDR2 FQGTGA. CDR3 protein: CASSSQPGYEQYF. CDR3 sequence (DNA): TGTGCCAGCAGCTCCCAACCAGGGTACGAGCAGTACTTC.

The chain has TRBV29-1 and TRBJ1-1; weak D call: TRBD1 (6 bases). CDR1 and CDR2 from the germline V gene are SQVTM and ANQGSEA. The CDR3 contains 15 residues. V shed 6 bases and J shed 0 bases, with 17 bases lying between them. The CDR3 bases are TGCAGCGTACTCCCACAGGGATCAATGAACACTGAAGCTTTCTTT. Protein: CSVLPQGSMNTEAFF.

This clone was picked up one time. The chain is built from TRBV6-5 and TRBJ1-2; 7 positions agree with TRBD1. CDR1 and CDR2 from the germline V gene are MNHEY and SVGAGI. The V segment lost 6 bases and the J segment 3 bases; nucleotides outside the gene matches: 4. The CDR3 consists of 13 residues. The CDR3 reads CASSLDRHYGYTF. For the CDR3, the DNA is TGTGCCAGCAGCCTGGACAGGCACTATGGCTACACCTTC.

The sample holds one count of this clone. J is TRBJ1-1 and V is TRBV30, with 7 bases matching TRBD1. Germline values: CDR1 GTSNPN, CDR2 SVGIG (reference sequence). CDR3 length equals 13 residues. V dropped 2 bases and J dropped 5; count of bases not matched to a gene: 5. CDR3 nucleotides: TGTGCCTGGAGTAGGCAGGGGGGAACTGAAGCTTTCTTT. As protein: CAWSRQGGTEAFF.

V is TRBV15 and J is TRBJ1-5, with unresolved D. CDR1 and CDR2 (germline): LNHNV, YYDKDF (reference sequence). The V and J ends lost 4 bases and 1 base respectively, with 11 bases between them. This CDR3 has 15 residues. CDR3 sequence reads: CATSKQLGSNQPQHF. The CDR3 DNA follows: TGTGCCACCAGCAAACAGCTCGGCAGCAATCAGCCCCAGCATTTT.

This chain connects TRBV7-3 to TRBJ2-3; D call uncertain. The ends were cut back, 3 bases at V and 1 base at J, with 5 bases in the middle. From germline, CDR1 is SGHTA and CDR2 FQGTGA. CDR3 length equals 13 residues. This chain's CDR3 is CASSFTGTDTQYF. The CDR3 DNA sequence: TGTGCCAGCAGCTTCACAGGCACAGATACGCAGTATTTT.

The chain combines TRBV28 with TRBJ1-4, with D unclear. This CDR3 has 13 residues. From germline, CDR1 is MDHEN and CDR2 SYDVKM. The V end lost 11 bases, the J end lost 0 bases, and 10 bases lay between the germline ends. The CDR3 region is CAGNRATNEKLFF. The CDR3 region has the DNA TGTGCCGGCAACAGAGCAACTAATGAAAAACTGTTTTTT.

CDR3 DNA: TGTGCCACCAGTGACCCCGGGGGTAGCGGGAGAACCACAGATACGCAGTATTTT. Its translation: CATSDPGGSGRTTDTQYF. V usage is TRBV24-1 and J usage is TRBJ2-3; 9 bases line up with TRBD2. The germline gives CDR1 KGHDR, CDR2 SFDVKD. The CDR3 is 18 amino acids. Trimming at V came to 4 bases and at J to 2 bases, leaving 12 bases not matched to a gene.